This T cell receptor (beta chain) was sequenced for a study of blood T cell repertoires in COVID-19. Looking at the study overall: Material from acute and convalescent COVID-19 was sourced from the United States, Italy and Spain. PBMCs, B-cell-depleted T cells, or T cells were the source of the cDNA or gDNA that made up the material.

Authors' methods: Reference gene primer amplification gave estimated nucleated cell counts. Produced via immunoSEQ multiplex PCR; TCRdb's table is partial and in-frame only. V and J calls and clone size are those listed in that table; D and trimming were worked out from the DNA. The table lists 55,000 to 80,000 clones, around 80% of them singletons. The ends were cut back, 7 bases at V and 2 bases at J, with 13 bases in the middle. This CDR3 has 14 residues. Germline V gene data show CDR1 as MNHEY and CDR2 as SVGAGI. This clone was found once. Sequenced sample: peripheral blood. This TCR was sampled from a human donor in a cohort sampled during active COVID-19. J is TRBJ2-3 and V is TRBV6-5, with D unclear. CDR3 region: CASKPQVHTDTQYF. DNA for the CDR3: TGTGCCAGCAAACCCCAGGTCCACACAGATACGCAGTATTTT.